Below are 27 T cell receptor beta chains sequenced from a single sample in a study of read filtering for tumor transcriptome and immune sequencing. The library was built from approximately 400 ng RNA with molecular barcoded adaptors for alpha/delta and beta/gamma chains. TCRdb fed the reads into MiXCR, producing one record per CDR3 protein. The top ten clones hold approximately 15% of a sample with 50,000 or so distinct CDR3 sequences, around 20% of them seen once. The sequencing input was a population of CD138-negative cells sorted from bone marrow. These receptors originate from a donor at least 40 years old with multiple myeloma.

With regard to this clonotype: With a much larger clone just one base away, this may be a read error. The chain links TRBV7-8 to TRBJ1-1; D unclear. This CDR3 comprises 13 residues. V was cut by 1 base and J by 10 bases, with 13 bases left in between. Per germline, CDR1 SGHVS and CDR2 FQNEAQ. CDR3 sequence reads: CASSLGANYRAFF. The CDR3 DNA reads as TGTGCCAGCAGCTTAGGGGCGAACTATAGAGCTTTCTTT.

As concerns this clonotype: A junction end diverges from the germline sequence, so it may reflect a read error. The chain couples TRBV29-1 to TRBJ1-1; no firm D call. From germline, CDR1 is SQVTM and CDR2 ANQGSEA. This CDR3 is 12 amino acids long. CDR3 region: CSAHARNTEAFF. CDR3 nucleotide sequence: TGTAGCGCTCACGCCAGGAACACTGAAGCTTTCTTT.

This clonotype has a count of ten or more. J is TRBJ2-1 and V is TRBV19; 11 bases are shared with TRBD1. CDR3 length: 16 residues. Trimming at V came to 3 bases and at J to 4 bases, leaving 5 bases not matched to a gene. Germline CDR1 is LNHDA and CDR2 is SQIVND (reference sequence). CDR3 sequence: CASSITGQGAYNEQFF. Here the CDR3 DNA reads TGTGCCAGTAGTATCACTGGACAGGGGGCATACAATGAGCAGTTCTTC.

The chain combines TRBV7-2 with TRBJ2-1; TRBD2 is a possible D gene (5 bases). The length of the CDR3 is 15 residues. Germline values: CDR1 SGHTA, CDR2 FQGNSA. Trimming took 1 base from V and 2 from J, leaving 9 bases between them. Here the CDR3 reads CASSLVGAAYNEQFF. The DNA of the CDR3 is TGTGCCAGCAGCTTAGTGGGAGCCGCCTACAATGAGCAGTTCTTC.

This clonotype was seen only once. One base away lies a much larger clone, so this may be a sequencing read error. CDR3 protein: CSVGGKNTGEPFF. CDR3 DNA sequence: TGCAGCGTTGGCGGGAAGAACACCGGGGAGCCGTTTTTT. V is TRBV29-1 and J is TRBJ2-2, with D perhaps TRBD2 (6 bases). This CDR3 has 13 amino acids. Germline V gives CDR1 SQVTM, CDR2 ANQGSEA.

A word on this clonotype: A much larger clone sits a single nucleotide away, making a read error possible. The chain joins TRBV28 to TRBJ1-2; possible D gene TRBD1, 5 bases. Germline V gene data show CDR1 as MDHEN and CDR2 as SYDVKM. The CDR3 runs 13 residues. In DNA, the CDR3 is TGTGCCAGCAGCCACAGGCTGGACTATGGCTACGCCTTC. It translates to CASSHRLDYGYAF.

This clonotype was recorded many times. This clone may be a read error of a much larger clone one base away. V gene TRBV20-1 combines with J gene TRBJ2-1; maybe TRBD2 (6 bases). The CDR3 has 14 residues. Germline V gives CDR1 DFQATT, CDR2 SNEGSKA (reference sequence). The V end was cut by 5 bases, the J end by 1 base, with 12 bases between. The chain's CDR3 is CSAHTGRSYNEQFF. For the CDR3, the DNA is TGCAGTGCTCATACGGGGAGGTCCTACAATGAGCAGTTCTTC.

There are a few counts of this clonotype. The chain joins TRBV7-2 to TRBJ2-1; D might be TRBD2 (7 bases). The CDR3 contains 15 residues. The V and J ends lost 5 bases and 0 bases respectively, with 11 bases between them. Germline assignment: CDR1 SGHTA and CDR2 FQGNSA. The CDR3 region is CASSRGGTSYNEQFF. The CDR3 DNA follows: TGTGCCAGCAGCCGCGGGGGCACCTCCTACAATGAGCAGTTCTTC.

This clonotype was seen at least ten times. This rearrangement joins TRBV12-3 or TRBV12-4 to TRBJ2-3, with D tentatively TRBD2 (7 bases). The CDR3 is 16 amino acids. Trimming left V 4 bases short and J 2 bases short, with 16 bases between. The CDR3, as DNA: TGTGCCAGCAGTTCCAAAGGGGGGGGGCTCACAGATACGCAGTATTTT. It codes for CASSSKGGGLTDTQYF.

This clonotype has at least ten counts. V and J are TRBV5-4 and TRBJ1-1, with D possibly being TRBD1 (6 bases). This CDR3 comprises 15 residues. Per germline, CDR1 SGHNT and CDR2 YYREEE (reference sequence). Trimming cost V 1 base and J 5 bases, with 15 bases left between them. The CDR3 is CASSLSLGAWTEAFF. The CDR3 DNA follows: TGTGCCAGCAGCTTGTCGCTGGGGGCATGGACTGAAGCTTTCTTT.

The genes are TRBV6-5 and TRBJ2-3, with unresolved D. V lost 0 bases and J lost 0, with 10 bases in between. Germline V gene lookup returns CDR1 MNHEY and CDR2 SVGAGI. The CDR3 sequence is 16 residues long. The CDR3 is CASSYSPAQSTDTQYF. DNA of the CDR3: TGTGCCAGCAGTTACTCGCCGGCACAGAGCACAGATACGCAGTATTTT.

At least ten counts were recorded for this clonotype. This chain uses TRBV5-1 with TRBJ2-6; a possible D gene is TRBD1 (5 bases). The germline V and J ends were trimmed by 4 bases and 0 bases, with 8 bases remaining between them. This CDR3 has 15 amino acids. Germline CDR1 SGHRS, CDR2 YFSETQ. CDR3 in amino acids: CASSTQGSGANVLTF. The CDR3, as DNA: TGCGCCAGCAGCACTCAGGGCTCTGGGGCCAACGTCCTGACTTTC.

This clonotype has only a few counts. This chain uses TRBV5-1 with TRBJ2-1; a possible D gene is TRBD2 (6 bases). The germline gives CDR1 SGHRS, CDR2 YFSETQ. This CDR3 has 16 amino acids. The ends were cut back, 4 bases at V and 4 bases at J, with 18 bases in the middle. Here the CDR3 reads CASSPRLAGPYNEQFF. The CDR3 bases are TGCGCCAGCAGCCCCCGACTGGCGGGACCATACAATGAGCAGTTCTTC.

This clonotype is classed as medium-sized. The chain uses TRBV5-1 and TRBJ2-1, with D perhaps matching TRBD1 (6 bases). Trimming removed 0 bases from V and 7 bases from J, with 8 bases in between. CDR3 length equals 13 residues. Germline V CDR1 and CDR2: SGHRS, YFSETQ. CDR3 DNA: TGCGCCAGCAGCTTGGTGGGGGCTAATGAGCAGTTCTTC. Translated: CASSLVGANEQFF.

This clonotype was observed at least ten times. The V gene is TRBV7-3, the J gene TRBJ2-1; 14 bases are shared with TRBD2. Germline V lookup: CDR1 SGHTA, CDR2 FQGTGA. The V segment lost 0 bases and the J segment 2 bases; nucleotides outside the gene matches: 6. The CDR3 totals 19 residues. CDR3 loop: CASSLTSGLAGGPYNEQFF. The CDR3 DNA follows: TGTGCCAGCAGCTTAACCTCCGGACTAGCGGGAGGTCCCTACAATGAGCAGTTCTTC.

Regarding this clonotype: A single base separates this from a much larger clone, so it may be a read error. CDR3 DNA sequence: TGTGCCAGCGGCCGGGACGTCTTCAGCTCCTACAATGAGCAGTTCTTC. Translation: CASGRDVFSSYNEQFF. The gene calls are TRBV5-6 and TRBJ2-1, with D perhaps TRBD1 or TRBD2 (5 bases each). This CDR3 region has 16 residues. Looked up from germline, CDR1 is SGHDT and CDR2 is YYEEEE. The germline V and J ends were trimmed by 7 bases and 0 bases, with 17 bases remaining between them. Together with reference TRBV5-6 and TRBJ2-1, the CDR3 gives the full variable domain: DAGVTQSPTHLIKTRGQQVTLRCSPKSGHDTVSWYQQALGQGPQFIFQYYEEEERQRGNFPDRFSGHQFPNYSSELNVNALLLGDSALYLCASGRDVFSSYNEQFFGPGTRLTVL.

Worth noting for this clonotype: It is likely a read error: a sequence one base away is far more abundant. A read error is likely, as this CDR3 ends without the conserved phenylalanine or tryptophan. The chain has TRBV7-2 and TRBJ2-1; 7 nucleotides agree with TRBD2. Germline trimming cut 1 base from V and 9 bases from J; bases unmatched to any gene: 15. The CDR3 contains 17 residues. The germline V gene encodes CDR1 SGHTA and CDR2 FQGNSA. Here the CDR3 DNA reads TGTGCCAGCAGCTTAGTGACGACTAGCATTTCCGTCGGTGAGCAGTTCTAC. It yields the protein CASSLVTTSISVGEQFY.

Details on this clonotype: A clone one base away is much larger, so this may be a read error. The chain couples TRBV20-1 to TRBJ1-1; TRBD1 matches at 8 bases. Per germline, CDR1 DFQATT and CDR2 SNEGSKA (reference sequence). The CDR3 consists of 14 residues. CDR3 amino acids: CSASEQGGNTEASF. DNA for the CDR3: TGCAGTGCTAGCGAACAGGGGGGGAACACTGAAGCTTCCTTT.

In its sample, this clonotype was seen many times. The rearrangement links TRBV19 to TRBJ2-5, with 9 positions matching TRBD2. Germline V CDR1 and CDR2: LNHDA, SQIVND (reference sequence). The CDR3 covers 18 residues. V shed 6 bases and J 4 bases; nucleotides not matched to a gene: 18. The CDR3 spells CASRKGQTLAGRGETQYF. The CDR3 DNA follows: TGTGCCAGTAGAAAAGGACAGACACTAGCGGGCCGAGGAGAGACCCAGTACTTC.

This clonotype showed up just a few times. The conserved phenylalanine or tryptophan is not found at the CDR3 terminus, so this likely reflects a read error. CDR3 amino acids: CATSATGYSNQPQHL. CDR3 sequence (DNA): TGTGCCACCAGTGCTACAGGGTATAGCAATCAGCCCCAGCATCTT. The chain is built from TRBV24-1 and TRBJ1-5; a weak D match, TRBD1 (6 bases). From germline, CDR1 is KGHDR and CDR2 SFDVKD. The V end lost 5 bases, the J end lost 0 bases, and 10 bases lay between the germline ends. The CDR3 runs to 15 residues.

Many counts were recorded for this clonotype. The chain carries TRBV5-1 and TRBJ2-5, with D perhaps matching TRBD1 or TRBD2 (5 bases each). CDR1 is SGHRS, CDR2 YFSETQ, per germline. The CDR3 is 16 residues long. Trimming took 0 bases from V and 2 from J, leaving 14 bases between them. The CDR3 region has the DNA TGCGCCAGCAGCTTGGACCCAAGGGGAGATCAAGAGACCCAGTACTTC. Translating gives CASSLDPRGDQETQYF.

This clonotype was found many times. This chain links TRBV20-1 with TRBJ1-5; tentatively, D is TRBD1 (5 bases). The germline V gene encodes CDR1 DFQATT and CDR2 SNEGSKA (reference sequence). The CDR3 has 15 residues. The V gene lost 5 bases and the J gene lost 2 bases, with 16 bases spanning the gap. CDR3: CSASAVTAGNQPQHF. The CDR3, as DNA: TGCAGTGCTTCCGCTGTGACAGCGGGCAATCAGCCCCAGCATTTT.

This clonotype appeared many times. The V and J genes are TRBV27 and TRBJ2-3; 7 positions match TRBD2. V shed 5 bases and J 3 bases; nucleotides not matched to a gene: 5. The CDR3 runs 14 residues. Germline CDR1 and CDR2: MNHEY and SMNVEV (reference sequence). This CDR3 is CASSREVGTDTQYF. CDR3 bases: TGTGCCAGCAGTCGGGAGGTCGGGACAGATACGCAGTATTTT.

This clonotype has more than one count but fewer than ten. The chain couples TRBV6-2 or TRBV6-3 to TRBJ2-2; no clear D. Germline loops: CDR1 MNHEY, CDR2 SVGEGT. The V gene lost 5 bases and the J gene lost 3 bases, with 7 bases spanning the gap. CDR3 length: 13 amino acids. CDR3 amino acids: CASSRDHTGELFF. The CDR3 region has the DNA TGTGCCAGCAGTAGGGATCACACCGGGGAGCTGTTTTTT.

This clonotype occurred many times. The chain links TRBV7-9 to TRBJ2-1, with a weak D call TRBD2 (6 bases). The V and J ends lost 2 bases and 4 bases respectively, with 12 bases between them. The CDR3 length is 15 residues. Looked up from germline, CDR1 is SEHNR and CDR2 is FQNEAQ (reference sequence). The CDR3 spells CASSLSRDSYNEQFF. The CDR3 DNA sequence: TGTGCCAGCAGCTTATCCCGGGACTCATACAATGAGCAGTTCTTC.

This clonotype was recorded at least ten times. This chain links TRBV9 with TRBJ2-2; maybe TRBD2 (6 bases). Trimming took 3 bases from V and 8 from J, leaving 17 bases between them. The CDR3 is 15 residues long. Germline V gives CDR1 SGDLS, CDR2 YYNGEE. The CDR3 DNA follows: TGTGCCAGCAGCGACGGACTATTTATATCTGGGGAGCTGTTTTTT. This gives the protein CASSDGLFISGELFF.

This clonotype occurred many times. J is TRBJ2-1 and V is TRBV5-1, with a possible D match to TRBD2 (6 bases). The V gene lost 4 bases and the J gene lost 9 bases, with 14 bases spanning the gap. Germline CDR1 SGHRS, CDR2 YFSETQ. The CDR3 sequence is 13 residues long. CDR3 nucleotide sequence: TGCGCCAGCAGCCTAACTAGCTTTGGTGAGCAGTTCTTC. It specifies CASSLTSFGEQFF. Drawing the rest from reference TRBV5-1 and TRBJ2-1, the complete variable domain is KAGVTQTPRYLIKTRGQQVTLSCSPISGHRSVSWYQQTPGQGLQFLFEYFSETQRNKGNFPGRFSGRQFSNSRSEMNVSTLELGDSALYLCASSLTSFGEQFFGPGTRLTVL.